The 16 T cell receptor beta chains listed next were all sequenced from one sample in a study of CD8+ T cells in alopecia areata. The sample's treatment: oral pan-JAK inhibitor, 5-10 mg twice daily. Extracted RNA was reverse transcribed, and the resulting cDNA served as sequencing template. The data were produced by immunoSEQ multiplex PCR, yet TCRdb's version contains in-frame clones alone and is incomplete. The sample holds under 200,000 clones; 55% to 75% are singletons and the top ten take around 0.91%. This specimen was CD4+ T cells sorted from blood, taken at week 4, from a patient treated with tofacitinib. The receptors were sampled from a human donor with alopecia areata.

The gene calls are TRBV6-5 and TRBJ1-1; the D is unclear. The CDR3 consists of 14 residues. Germline V lookup: CDR1 MNHEY, CDR2 SVGAGI. Deletions cut 5 bases from V and 2 bases from J, with 12 bases between. CDR3 in DNA: TGTGCCAGCAGTCGCCGGCGGCCTAACACTGAAGCTTTCTTT. Protein: CASSRRRPNTEAFF.

This chain uses TRBV10-3 with TRBJ2-3; unclear D gene. The germline gives CDR1 ENHRY, CDR2 SYGVKD. V gave up 3 bases and J gave up 8 bases, with 6 bases separating them. The CDR3 runs 11 residues. CDR3: CAISDSTTQYF. The CDR3 bases are TGTGCCATCAGTGACTCGACTACGCAGTATTTT.

This clone has just a few counts. The chain couples TRBV28 to TRBJ1-5; TRBD1 might be the D (6 bases). This CDR3 contains 13 residues. Germline CDR1 is MDHEN and CDR2 is SYDVKM. The V end was cut by 7 bases, the J end by 5 bases, with 12 bases between. CDR3 in DNA: TGTGCCAGCACGGGGGGCAAGGATCAGCCCCAGCATTTT. Translation gives CASTGGKDQPQHF.

The rearrangement uses TRBV7-9 and TRBJ1-1; D gene uncertain. The germline V and J ends were trimmed by 1 base and 10 bases, with 4 bases remaining between them. Germline values: CDR1 SEHNR, CDR2 FQNEAQ (reference sequence). The CDR3 sequence is 10 residues long. CDR3 residues: CASSLVGAFF. The CDR3, as DNA: TGTGCCAGCAGCTTAGTGGGAGCTTTCTTT.

This rearrangement joins TRBV15 to TRBJ2-6; D possibly corresponds to TRBD1 (5 bases). V was pared by 3 bases and J by 0 bases, with 6 bases between. This CDR3 region has 15 residues. Germline assignment: CDR1 LNHNV and CDR2 YYDKDF (reference sequence). The DNA for the CDR3 is TGTGCCACCAGCAGCAGGGTCTCTGGGGCCAACGTCCTGACTTTC. Its protein product is CATSSRVSGANVLTF.

The chain has TRBV9 and TRBJ2-3; D unresolved. CDR1 and CDR2 (germline): SGDLS, YYNGEE. V shed 0 bases and J shed 6 bases, with 14 bases lying between them. This CDR3 spans 15 amino acids. The CDR3 spells CASSVGVRSSDTQYF. The CDR3 bases are TGTGCCAGCAGCGTAGGGGTCAGAAGTTCCGATACGCAGTATTTT.

This rearrangement joins TRBV14 to TRBJ2-5; D is unclear. CDR3 length equals 12 residues. V shed 1 base and J shed 5 bases, with 5 bases lying between them. Germline CDR1 is SGHDN and CDR2 is FVKESK. DNA of the CDR3: TGTGCCAGCAGCCAAGTTAGTGAGACCCAGTACTTC. As protein: CASSQVSETQYF.

The rearrangement uses TRBV2 and TRBJ1-6; the match to TRBD1 covers 7 bases. Germline assignment: CDR1 SNHLY and CDR2 FYNNEI. CDR3 length: 16 residues. J gave up 7 bases and V 7 bases, and 13 bases lay outside the gene matches. The CDR3, as DNA: TGTGCCAGCACCAGGGACAGCGGACGAGGAAATTCACCCCTCCACTTT. Its translation is CASTRDSGRGNSPLHF.

The chain uses TRBV9 and TRBJ1-1, with D uncertain. This CDR3 spans 16 amino acids. Trimming took 2 bases from V and 2 from J, leaving 16 bases between them. The germline V gene encodes CDR1 SGDLS and CDR2 YYNGEE. The CDR3 DNA sequence: TGTGCCAGCAGCGTCGGAGGGAGGGCTGTAAACACTGAAGCTTTCTTT. Translating gives CASSVGGRAVNTEAFF.

V gene TRBV30 combines with J gene TRBJ1-5; D gene ambiguous. The CDR3 loop spans 13 amino acids. Germline CDR1 GTSNPN, CDR2 SVGIG (reference sequence). V was pared by 3 bases and J by 7 bases, with 13 bases between. CDR3: CAWSNQQEQPQHF. The DNA of the CDR3 is TGTGCCTGGAGCAACCAGCAGGAGCAGCCCCAGCATTTT. Complete variable domain (other parts from reference TRBV30 and TRBJ1-5): SQTIHQWPATLVQPVGSPLSLECTVEGTSNPNLYWYRQAAGRGLQLLFYSVGIGQISSEVPQNLSASRPQDRQFILSSKKLLLSDSGFYLCAWSNQQEQPQHFGDGTRLSIL.

V and J are TRBV4-3 and TRBJ2-5; D possibly corresponds to TRBD2 (6 bases). The CDR3 runs 14 residues. V was clipped by 5 bases and J by 2 bases, with 12 bases between them. Germline assignment: CDR1 LGHNA and CDR2 YSLEER. CDR3 DNA sequence: TGCGCCAGCAGCGTCGGTAGCGGACAAGAGACCCAGTACTTC. Translation gives CASSVGSGQETQYF.

The rearrangement links TRBV30 to TRBJ1-4, with D unclear. Trimming removed 0 bases from V and 4 bases from J, with 9 bases in between. CDR1 and CDR2 (germline): GTSNPN, SVGIG (reference sequence). This CDR3 is 14 amino acids long. CDR3 bases: TGTGCCTGGAGTGTAGTTCAGGATAATGAAAAACTGTTTTTT. It specifies CAWSVVQDNEKLFF.

This clone was picked up a small number of times. This chain joins TRBV18 and TRBJ2-7; D remains ambiguous. Trimming stripped 3 bases from V and 4 bases from J, with 13 bases between. Germline CDR1 reads KGHSH; CDR2 reads LQKENI. The CDR3 is 14 amino acids. As DNA, the CDR3 is TGTGCCAGCTCACCGTCGGCCAACCGATACGAGCAGTACTTC. This encodes CASSPSANRYEQYF.

CDR3 nucleotide sequence: TGCGCCAGCAGCGGACAGGGGGCAACAGATACGCAGTATTTT. Protein sequence: CASSGQGATDTQYF. V usage is TRBV5-1 and J usage is TRBJ2-3, with 11 bases matching TRBD1. The CDR3 has 14 residues. V lost 4 bases, J lost 3 bases, and 1 base stayed unmatched. Germline V lookup: CDR1 SGHRS, CDR2 YFSETQ.

The chain uses TRBV10-3 and TRBJ1-6; D not certain. V shed 8 bases and J shed 5 bases, with 10 bases lying between them. Germline values: CDR1 ENHRY, CDR2 SYGVKD. The CDR3 consists of 13 residues. The DNA of the CDR3 is TGTGCCATCTCCCAGAGCGATAATTCACCCCTCCACTTT. Translated, it gives CAISQSDNSPLHF.

This clone has more than one count but fewer than ten. This rearrangement joins TRBV29-1 to TRBJ1-2; D uncertain. Trimming cost V 5 bases and J 5 bases, with 12 bases left between them. CDR1 and CDR2 from the germline V gene are SQVTM and ANQGSEA. The CDR3 spans 12 residues. The CDR3 protein is CSVPDTAYGYTF. In DNA form, the CDR3 reads TGCAGCGTTCCCGACACAGCTTATGGCTACACCTTC. Full variable domain (rest looked up from reference TRBV29-1 and TRBJ1-2): SAVISQKPSRDICQRGTSLTIQCQVDSQVTMMFWYRQQPGQSLTLIATANQGSEATYESGFVIDKFPISRPNLTFSTLTVSNMSPEDSSIYLCSVPDTAYGYTFGSGTRLTVV.